Each of the 27 T cell receptor beta chains below was sequenced from the same sample in a study of T cell repertoires in cytomegalovirus infection. TCRdb redid the calling of the reads with MiXCR, one entry per CDR3 protein. The table lists about 900,000 distinct CDR3 sequences, approximately 31% of them singletons. No antigen has been assigned to these receptors. Sequenced here: cultured CD8+ T cells from PBMCs, sampled from culture after CMV antigen stimulation. The receptor set was obtained from a human donor in good health (CMV status not recorded). Some clones in this sample may be carry-over from other donors' samples.

In its sample, this clonotype was seen a few times. This chain uses TRBV7-9 with TRBJ1-1, with 9 bases identical to TRBD1. The trim removed 4 bases at V and 7 bases at J, leaving 10 bases unmatched. The CDR3 spans 15 residues. CDR1 and CDR2 (germline): SEHNR, FQNEAQ (reference sequence). CDR3 residues: CASSSARTGDNEAFF. As DNA, the CDR3 is TGTGCCAGCAGCTCTGCCCGGACAGGGGATAATGAAGCTTTCTTT.

The chain has TRBV2 and TRBJ2-7, with 9 positions matching TRBD1. The CDR3 is made up of 16 amino acids. CDR1 SNHLY and CDR2 FYNNEI come from the germline V gene. V was pared by 0 bases and J by 1 base, with 4 bases of the junction left unmatched. DNA of the CDR3: TGTGCCAGCAGTGAAGCTGAGGGACAGGGATCCTACGAGCAGTACGTC. Encoded protein: CASSEAEGQGSYEQYV.

This clonotype was detected only a few times. J is TRBJ2-2 and V is TRBV27; 8 bases agree with TRBD1. The CDR3 runs to 17 residues. The germline CDR1 and CDR2 sequences are MNHEY and SMNVEV (reference sequence). V shed 3 bases and J 2 bases; nucleotides not matched to a gene: 8. CDR3 sequence: CASSLQQGEHNTGELFF. In DNA form, the CDR3 reads TGTGCCAGCAGTTTGCAACAGGGGGAACATAACACCGGGGAGCTGTTTTTT.

This chain connects TRBV7-9 to TRBJ1-1, with 9 positions matching TRBD1. The length of the CDR3 is 14 residues. V gave up 3 bases and J gave up 8 bases; unmatched junction bases: 7. Germline V gives CDR1 SEHNR, CDR2 FQNEAQ (reference sequence). The CDR3 sequence: CASSFLLGTGEAFF. Here the CDR3 DNA reads TGTGCCAGCAGCTTTTTGTTAGGGACAGGGGAAGCTTTCTTT.

This clonotype has just a few counts. The chain links TRBV7-9 to TRBJ2-2; D gene unclear. V was shortened by 1 base and J by 1 base, with 7 bases between the two germline ends. From germline, CDR1 is SEHNR and CDR2 FQNEAQ (reference sequence). The CDR3 runs to 15 residues. CDR3 sequence: CASSLEDGNTGELFF. The CDR3 nucleotides read TGTGCCAGCAGCTTAGAAGACGGGAACACCGGGGAGCTGTTTTTT.

The gene calls are TRBV6-6 and TRBJ2-1; D is unresolved. CDR3 size: 11 residues. Germline CDR1 is MNHNY and CDR2 is SVGAGI (reference sequence). Trimming cost V 6 bases and J 7 bases, with 7 bases left between them. DNA for the CDR3: TGTGCCAGCAGAGCTCTTAATGAGCAGTTCTTC. Translated: CASRALNEQFF.

The J gene is TRBJ1-2, the V gene TRBV2, with a weak D call TRBD1 (6 bases). The germline gives CDR1 SNHLY, CDR2 FYNNEI. Trimming cost V 10 bases and J 1 base, with 19 bases left between them. This CDR3 contains 15 residues. In nucleotides, the CDR3 is TGTGCCACTTCTATGCTCGGACAGAGTAACTATGGCTACACCTTC. It translates to CATSMLGQSNYGYTF.

This clonotype was picked up many times. The chain has TRBV6-2 or TRBV6-3 and TRBJ2-1; 13 bases match TRBD2. This CDR3 region has 15 residues. Germline CDR1 is MNHEY and CDR2 is SVGEGT. Trimming at V came to 6 bases and at J to 4 bases, leaving 3 bases not matched to a gene. Here the CDR3 DNA reads TGTGCCAGCAGCTGGACTAGCGGGGGTTACAATGAGCAGTTCTTC. Its protein product is CASSWTSGGYNEQFF.

The V gene is TRBV28, the J gene TRBJ2-2; 12 bases are a match to TRBD1. Germline V gene lookup returns CDR1 MDHEN and CDR2 SYDVKM. With 6 bases clipped from V and 6 bases from J, the junction kept 5 bases outside the gene matches. This CDR3 contains 15 residues. The CDR3 DNA reads as TGTGCCAGCAGCGGGGACAGGGGGCGTTCCGGGGAGCTGTTTTTT. Translated: CASSGDRGRSGELFF.

This chain joins TRBV25-1 and TRBJ1-1; D gene ambiguous. Looked up from germline, CDR1 is MGHDK and CDR2 is SYGVNS. The CDR3 covers 12 residues. V lost 7 bases and J 5 bases, leaving 11 bases between the germline ends. The CDR3 region has the DNA TGTGCCAGCACCCTCAAGGGAACTGAAGCTTTCTTT. This gives the protein CASTLKGTEAFF.

There are a few counts of this clonotype. The chain combines TRBV20-1 with TRBJ2-5; D unresolved. Germline V gene lookup returns CDR1 DFQATT and CDR2 SNEGSKA (reference sequence). This CDR3 has 14 amino acids. Trimming removed 1 base at V and 2 bases at J, with 11 bases between. The CDR3 region is CSARARVVQETQYF. CDR3 bases: TGCAGTGCTAGAGCTCGTGTGGTGCAAGAGACCCAGTACTTC.

The chain is built from TRBV6-6 and TRBJ1-1; D gene unclear. Germline V CDR1 and CDR2: MNHNY, SVGAGI (reference sequence). There are 15 residues in the CDR3. The V end lost 4 bases, the J end lost 3 bases, and 15 bases lay between the germline ends. Here the CDR3 reads CASSSIDPGHTEAFF. The CDR3 nucleotides read TGTGCCAGCAGTTCCATCGACCCCGGCCACACTGAAGCTTTCTTT.

This clonotype has a handful of counts. This chain uses TRBV29-1 with TRBJ1-5, with TRBD1 identical over 9 bases. Trimming at V came to 4 bases and at J to 9 bases, leaving 10 bases not matched to a gene. Germline V CDR1 and CDR2: SQVTM, ANQGSEA. The CDR3 is 14 amino acids. The CDR3 nucleotides are TGCAGCGTTGCGGGGACAGGGTTAATGGCGCCCCAGCATTTT. It is translated as CSVAGTGLMAPQHF.

The CDR3 sequence: CSARDPQGPGGTEAFF. CDR3 DNA: TGCAGTGCTAGAGATCCCCAGGGGCCGGGGGGCACTGAAGCTTTCTTT. The chain employs TRBV20-1 and TRBJ1-1; D may be TRBD1 (6 bases). Between the trimmed V and J ends, which lost 0 bases and 4 bases, there was a span of 18 bases. Germline CDR1 reads DFQATT; CDR2 reads SNEGSKA (reference sequence). CDR3 length: 16 residues.

The chain has TRBV4-3 and TRBJ2-2; 7 nucleotides agree with TRBD1. J gave up 4 bases and V 0 bases, and 11 bases lay outside the gene matches. The CDR3 has 18 amino acids. Germline-derived CDR1 and CDR2 are LGHNA and YSLEER. CDR3 sequence: CASSQDRSTGAGTGELFF. CDR3 nucleotides: TGCGCCAGCAGCCAAGATAGGAGTACAGGGGCCGGCACCGGGGAGCTGTTTTTT.

This clonotype has only a few counts. V and J are TRBV7-8 and TRBJ1-3, with D unresolved. The CDR3 runs 15 residues. The V and J ends lost 1 base and 4 bases respectively, with 11 bases between them. Germline CDR1 is SGHVS and CDR2 is FQNEAQ. The CDR3 protein is CASSLGRAVGNTIYF. Written as DNA, the CDR3 is TGTGCCAGCAGCTTAGGTCGGGCAGTCGGAAACACCATATATTTT.

This clonotype was counted a few times. The CDR3 nucleotides are TGTGCCAGCAGTTTATCGGGGGCCACTAGCACAGATACGCAGTATTTT. This codes for CASSLSGATSTDTQYF. The V call is TRBV27, the J call TRBJ2-3; D perhaps matches TRBD1 (6 bases). The V and J ends lost 0 bases and 0 bases respectively, with 10 bases between them. Looked up from germline, CDR1 is MNHEY and CDR2 is SMNVEV (reference sequence). The CDR3 spans 16 residues.

This clonotype has more than one count but fewer than ten. The chain is built from TRBV7-8 and TRBJ2-7; TRBD2 matches at 7 bases. The germline V gene encodes CDR1 SGHVS and CDR2 FQNEAQ. The trim removed 2 bases at V and 6 bases at J, leaving 4 bases unmatched. This CDR3 comprises 13 residues. CDR3: CASSLTGTTEQYV. The CDR3 DNA reads as TGTGCCAGCAGCTTAACCGGGACTACCGAGCAGTACGTC.

This clonotype was detected only once. The junction differs from germline at one of its ends, possibly a read error. The J gene is TRBJ1-5, the V gene TRBV15; the match to TRBD1 covers 7 bases. This CDR3 has 12 amino acids. CDR1 is LNHNV and CDR2 is YYDKDF in the germline V gene (reference sequence). CDR3 in amino acids: CATSRDWGQLNF. CDR3 nucleotide sequence: TGTGCCACCAGCAGAGATTGGGGACAGCTTAATTTT.

The CDR3 protein is CASSDGGTQKYF. The DNA of the CDR3 is TGTGCCAGCAGTGATGGGGGGACACAGAAGTATTTT. This sequence joins TRBV25-1 and TRBJ2-3; D might be TRBD1 or TRBD2, each matching 6 bases. This CDR3 is 12 amino acids long. Trimming shortened V by 3 bases and J by 13 bases, and 14 bases separated the two germline ends. Per the germline V gene, CDR1 is MGHDK and CDR2 is SYGVNS.

The rearrangement joins TRBV27 to TRBJ2-7; weak D call: TRBD1 (6 bases). The CDR3 is made up of 14 amino acids. Per the germline V gene, CDR1 is MNHEY and CDR2 is SMNVEV (reference sequence). The V end was cut by 5 bases, the J end by 1 base, with 12 bases between. The CDR3 sequence is CASSNSGTSYEQYF. Here the CDR3 DNA reads TGTGCCAGCAGTAACTCAGGGACATCCTACGAGCAGTACTTC.

A few counts support this clonotype. The CDR3 DNA reads TGTGCCAGCAGCTTACGCGGCACGGGACTTGAGCAGTACGTC. It codes for CASSLRGTGLEQYV. The rearrangement links TRBV7-9 to TRBJ2-7, with D possibly matching TRBD2 (6 bases). Germline values: CDR1 SEHNR, CDR2 FQNEAQ (reference sequence). The CDR3 runs 14 residues. V gave up 2 bases and J gave up 7 bases, with 15 bases separating them.

This clonotype has at least ten counts. The rearrangement uses TRBV7-6 and TRBJ2-3; 10 bases line up with TRBD2. Per germline, CDR1 SGHVS and CDR2 FNYEAQ. Trimming took 8 bases from V and 2 from J; bases not matched to a gene: 7. CDR3 length equals 15 residues. The CDR3 bases are TGTGCCAGCGGGAAACTAGCGGGGACCACAGATACGCAGTATTTT. Residues: CASGKLAGTTDTQYF.

V gene TRBV5-5 combines with J gene TRBJ2-1; D ambiguous. The ends were cut back, 0 bases at V and 0 bases at J, with 7 bases in the middle. This CDR3 has 15 residues. CDR1 is SGHKS, CDR2 YYEKEE, per germline (reference sequence). In DNA, the CDR3 is TGTGCCAGCAGCTTGGTCGCGATCTCCTACAATGAGCAGTTCTTC. This gives the protein CASSLVAISYNEQFF.

This clonotype has more than one count but fewer than ten. The chain links TRBV11-3 to TRBJ2-2; D is unresolved. This CDR3 has 12 amino acids. The V and J ends lost 3 bases and 5 bases respectively, with 4 bases between them. Germline lookup yields CDR1 SGHNT and CDR2 YENEEA. CDR3 amino acids: CASSFMTGELFF. The CDR3 region has the DNA TGTGCCAGCAGCTTTATGACCGGGGAGCTGTTTTTT. Filled out from reference TRBV11-3 and TRBJ2-2, the complete variable domain reads EAGVVQSPRYKIIEKKQPVAFWCNPISGHNTLYWYLQNLGQGPELLIRYENEEAVDDSQLPKDRFSAERLKGVDSTLKIQPAELGDSAVYLCASSFMTGELFFGEGSRLTVL.

The chain links TRBV19 to TRBJ2-3; D unclear. Germline lookup yields CDR1 LNHDA and CDR2 SQIVND (reference sequence). The length of the CDR3 is 13 residues. The ends were cut back, 3 bases at V and 4 bases at J, with 8 bases in the middle. CDR3 nucleotide sequence: TGTGCCAGTAGTATGGAAAATTCAGATACGCAGTATTTT. Translation: CASSMENSDTQYF.

There are many counts of this clonotype. The chain carries TRBV7-8 and TRBJ2-5; possibly TRBD2 for D (5 bases). From germline, CDR1 is SGHVS and CDR2 FQNEAQ. Trimming removed 1 base at V and 4 bases at J, with 13 bases between. The CDR3 runs 15 residues. The CDR3: CASSLEGRTGETQYF. Written as DNA, the CDR3 is TGTGCCAGCAGCTTAGAAGGCAGGACTGGAGAGACCCAGTACTTC.